This is a list of T cell receptor beta chains from one sample in a study of blood T cell repertoires in COVID-19. Assay used: immunoSEQ multiplex PCR; TCRdb lists only in-frame clones, some missing. Here the sample spans 30,000 to 35,000 clones, 83% being singletons. Input material: peripheral blood. The receptors originated from a man between 50 and 59 years old with acute or convalescent COVID-19. The CDR3 runs from the conserved cysteine through the conserved F or W.

CASSGSGGEKLFF	TRBV5-1
CASSELGDTEAFF	TRBV6-1
CASLPQGDQPQHF	TRBV28
CASSDRVGGYTF	TRBV6-5
CATSDLPRTGGRVSGKSSYNEQFF	TRBV24-1
CASRPGGGITEAFF	TRBV19
CASSQGTGRGNIQYF	TRBV23-1
CAWTTGNRGQETQYF	TRBV30
CASSSTGPNEKLFF	TRBV18
CASSAPGQGGETQYF	TRBV5-1
CASTGGANTGELFF	TRBV19
CASGLGQGIDTQYF	TRBV12-5
CASSLSGRRGNEQFF	TRBV11-3
CASSIDLRDEAFF	TRBV19
CATYRVEQYF	TRBV28
CATSNPRLGTGGTGELFF	TRBV15
CASHQLAGGPNIYEQYF	TRBV28
CASSLDTLNEKLFF	TRBV6-5
CASSRIAGGGETQYF	TRBV4-1
CASGTGATEAFF	TRBV25-1
CASTQGQGDNQPQHF	TRBV28
CASSIGPGGTGELFF	TRBV19
CASSGSEVDTQYF	TRBV6-4